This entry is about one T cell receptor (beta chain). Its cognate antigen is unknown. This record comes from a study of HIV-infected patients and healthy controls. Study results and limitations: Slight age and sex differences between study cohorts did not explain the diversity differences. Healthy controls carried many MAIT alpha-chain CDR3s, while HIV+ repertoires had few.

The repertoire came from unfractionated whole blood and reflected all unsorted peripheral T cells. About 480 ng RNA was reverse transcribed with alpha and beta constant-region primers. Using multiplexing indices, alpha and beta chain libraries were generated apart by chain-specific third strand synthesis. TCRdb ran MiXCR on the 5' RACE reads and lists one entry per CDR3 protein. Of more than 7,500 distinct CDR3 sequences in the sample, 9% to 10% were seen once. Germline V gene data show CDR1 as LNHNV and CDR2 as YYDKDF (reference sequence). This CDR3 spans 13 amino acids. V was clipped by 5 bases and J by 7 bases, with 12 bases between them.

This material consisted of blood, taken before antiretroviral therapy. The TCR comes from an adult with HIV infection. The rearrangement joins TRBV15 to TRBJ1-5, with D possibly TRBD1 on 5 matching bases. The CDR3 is CATSGGSGQPQHF. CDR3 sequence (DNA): TGTGCCACCAGCGGGGGAAGCGGGCAGCCCCAGCATTTT.